What follows are 11 T cell receptor beta chains derived from one specimen sequenced in a study of control samples from healthy donors and cancer patients. Sequenced by immunoSEQ multiplex PCR; TCRdb stores in-frame clones only, minus some. The sample lists almost 85,000 clones; roughly 84% were seen once. Sample: PBMCs. These receptor sequences come from a man aged 60 to 69 with head and neck cancer.

This clone was counted between two and nine times. The chain couples TRBV14 to TRBJ2-1, with D tentatively TRBD2 (6 bases). This CDR3 comprises 22 residues. Germline lookup yields CDR1 SGHDN and CDR2 FVKESK. Trimming stripped 1 base from V and 1 base from J, with 29 bases between. The CDR3 DNA reads TGTGCCAGCAGCCAAGTTTTGGACCTGGTGGGAGGCAAATCGTGGTCCTACAATGAGCAGTTCTTC. Its protein product is CASSQVLDLVGGKSWSYNEQFF.

The CDR3 coding sequence is TGTGCCAGCAACACAGGGGAACAGCCCCAGCATTTT. Its protein is CASNTGEQPQHF. V and J are TRBV28 and TRBJ1-5; 7 bases map to TRBD1. V lost 7 bases and J lost 7; bases outside the gene matches: 4. Germline assignment: CDR1 MDHEN and CDR2 SYDVKM. The CDR3 length is 12 residues.

V gene TRBV6-6 combines with J gene TRBJ1-5; possible D gene TRBD1, 6 bases. This CDR3 is 16 amino acids long. Trimming stripped 3 bases from V and 2 bases from J, with 14 bases between. CDR1 and CDR2 from the germline V gene are MNHNY and SVGAGI (reference sequence). This chain's CDR3 is CASSYRGGAGNQPQHF. The CDR3 bases are TGTGCCAGCAGTTATAGGGGGGGCGCGGGCAATCAGCCCCAGCATTTT.

The chain joins TRBV6-5 to TRBJ2-2; TRBD1 matches 7 bases. This CDR3 has 15 residues. The ends lost 2 bases at V and 5 bases at J; junction bases unmatched: 5. Germline CDR1 is MNHEY and CDR2 is SVGAGI. CDR3 region: CASSYTTGLTGELFF. Here the CDR3 DNA reads TGTGCCAGCAGTTACACGACAGGGTTAACCGGGGAGCTGTTTTTT.

The J gene is TRBJ1-4, the V gene TRBV29-1, with D unresolved. The CDR3 consists of 13 residues. Germline V gives CDR1 SQVTM, CDR2 ANQGSEA. Between the trimmed V and J ends, which lost 4 bases and 7 bases, there was a span of 13 bases. The CDR3 DNA follows: TGCAGCGTTGTACTTTCGGGGAGTGAAAAACTGTTTTTT. Encoded protein: CSVVLSGSEKLFF.

The CDR3 nucleotides read TGTGCCATCAGTTGGGACCGCATCTATGGCTACACCTTC. Protein sequence: CAISWDRIYGYTF. The V and J genes are TRBV10-3 and TRBJ1-2, with D possibly matching TRBD1 (5 bases). Germline values: CDR1 ENHRY, CDR2 SYGVKD. CDR3 length: 13 amino acids. The ends were cut back, 5 bases at V and 4 bases at J, with 11 bases in the middle.

CDR3 coding DNA: TGTGCCAGCAGCCCCCTCCTTGCGGCGGGATATTACGAGCAGTACTTC. Its translation is CASSPLLAAGYYEQYF. The chain uses TRBV5-8 and TRBJ2-7; weak D call: TRBD2 (6 bases). The V end lost 4 bases, the J end lost 4 bases, and 21 bases lay between the germline ends. The CDR3 length is 16 residues. Per germline, CDR1 SGHTS and CDR2 YDEGEE.

This chain joins TRBV2 and TRBJ1-1; D unclear. The germline V gene encodes CDR1 SNHLY and CDR2 FYNNEI. V was clipped by 6 bases and J by 1 base, with 9 bases between them. The CDR3 is 13 residues long. The CDR3 DNA follows: TGTGCCAGCAGGATGAACGGGAACACTGAAGCTTTCTTT. Amino acid sequence: CASRMNGNTEAFF.

The chain recombines TRBV5-5 with TRBJ1-4; tentatively, D is TRBD1 (5 bases). The V and J ends lost 4 bases and 7 bases respectively, with 14 bases between them. The CDR3 runs to 14 residues. Germline CDR1 SGHKS, CDR2 YYEKEE (reference sequence). The CDR3 nucleotides are TGTGCCAGCAGCCCTACAGGTCTCGGTGAAAAACTGTTTTTT. Translated, it gives CASSPTGLGEKLFF.

This clone came up a few times. The J gene is TRBJ2-1, the V gene TRBV6-5; possibly TRBD2 for D (6 bases). V dropped 6 bases and J dropped 6 bases, with 9 bases sitting between them. Germline assignment: CDR1 MNHEY and CDR2 SVGAGI. CDR3 length: 12 amino acids. In DNA form, the CDR3 reads TGTGCCAGCAGCTTGACTAGCAATGAGCAGTTCTTC. Protein sequence: CASSLTSNEQFF.

To note about this clone: One end of the junction is discordant with germline, which a read error may explain. This sequence joins TRBV7-9 and TRBJ2-4; weak D call: TRBD1 (5 bases). This CDR3 contains 11 residues. CDR1 SEHNR and CDR2 FQNEAQ come from the germline V gene (reference sequence). The CDR3 here is CASSSDSFLNF. DNA of the CDR3: TGTGCCAGCAGCTCCGACAGTTTTCTGAACTTC. Using reference TRBV7-9 and TRBJ2-4 for the parts outside the CDR3, the full variable domain is DTGVSQNPRHKITKRGQNVTFRCDPISEHNRLYWYRQTLGQGPEFLTYFQNEAQLEKSRLLSDRFSAERPKGSFSTLEIQRTEQGDSAMYLCASSSDSFLNFGAGTRLSVL.